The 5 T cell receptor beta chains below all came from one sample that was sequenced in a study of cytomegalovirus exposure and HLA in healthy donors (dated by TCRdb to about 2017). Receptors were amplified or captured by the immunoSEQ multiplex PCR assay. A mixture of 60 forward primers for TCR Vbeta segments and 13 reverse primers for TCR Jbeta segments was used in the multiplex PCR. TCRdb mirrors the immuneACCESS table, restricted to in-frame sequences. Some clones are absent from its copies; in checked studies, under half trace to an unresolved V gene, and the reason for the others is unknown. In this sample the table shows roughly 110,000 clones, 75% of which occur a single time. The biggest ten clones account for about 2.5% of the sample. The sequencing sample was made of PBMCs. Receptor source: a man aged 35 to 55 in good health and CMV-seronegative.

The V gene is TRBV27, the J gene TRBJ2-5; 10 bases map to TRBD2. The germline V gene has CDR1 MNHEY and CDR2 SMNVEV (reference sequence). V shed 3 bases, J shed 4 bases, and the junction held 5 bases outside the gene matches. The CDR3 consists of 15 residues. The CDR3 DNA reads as TGTGCCAGCAGTTTCCAGCGGGGGGGCGGAGAGACCCAGTACTTC. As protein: CASSFQRGGGETQYF.

This chain's CDR3 is CASGTSTDTQYF. CDR3 coding DNA: TGTGCCAGCGGGACTAGCACAGATACGCAGTATTTT. This chain joins TRBV7-3 and TRBJ2-3; possibly TRBD2 for D (6 bases). Trimming cost V 8 bases and J 0 bases, with 6 bases left between them. Per the germline V gene, CDR1 is SGHTA and CDR2 is FQGTGA. The CDR3 consists of 12 residues.

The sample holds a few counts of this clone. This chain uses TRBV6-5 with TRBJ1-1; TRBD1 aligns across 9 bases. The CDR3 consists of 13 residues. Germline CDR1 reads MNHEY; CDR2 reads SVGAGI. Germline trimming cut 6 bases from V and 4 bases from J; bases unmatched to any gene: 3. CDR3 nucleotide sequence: TGTGCCAGCAGAGTGACAGGGGGCACTGAAGCTTTCTTT. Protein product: CASRVTGGTEAFF.

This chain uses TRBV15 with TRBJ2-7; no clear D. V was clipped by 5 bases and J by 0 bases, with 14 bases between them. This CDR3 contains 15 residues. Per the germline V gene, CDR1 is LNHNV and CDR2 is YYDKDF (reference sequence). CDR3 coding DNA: TGTGCCACCAGCCCTTTGGCTGACATCTCCTACGAGCAGTACTTC. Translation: CATSPLADISYEQYF.

The CDR3 spells CASSLSRLSSGNTIYF. The DNA of the CDR3 is TGTGCCAGCAGCTTATCGAGGCTTAGCTCTGGAAACACCATATATTTT. The chain carries TRBV7-2 and TRBJ1-3; D gene ambiguous. The V end lost 2 bases, the J end lost 0 bases, and 11 bases lay between the germline ends. The germline CDR1 and CDR2 sequences are SGHTA and FQGNSA. This CDR3 is built from 16 residues. Complete variable domain (other parts from reference TRBV7-2 and TRBJ1-3): GAGVSQSPSNKVTEKGKDVELRCDPISGHTALYWYRQSLGQGLEFLIYFQGNSAPDKSGLPSDRFSAERTGGSVSTLTIQRTQQEDSAVYLCASSLSRLSSGNTIYFGEGSWLTVV.